This T cell receptor (beta chain) was recorded in a study of cytomegalovirus exposure and HLA in healthy donors. Study overall: The 500 to 850 first-cohort repertoires and the 130 or so validation repertoires shared the same platform, a later analysis reported.

Whole-study results and caveats: TCR clusters originating in the first cohort tended to co-occur in the 120 validation repertoires, according to a later analysis. CMV antigen specificity was confirmed in vitro for three CMV-associated chains.

Profiled with immunoSEQ multiplex PCR; TCRdb holds only in-frame clones, not every one. Of about 56,000 clones in the sample, 93% are singletons; the top ten hold more than 1.5%. The CDR3 contains 12 residues. Trimming left V 4 bases short and J 6 bases short, with 8 bases between. CDR1 is SGHNT and CDR2 is YENEEA in the germline V gene. Notes on this clone: Its target is not known.

The V and J genes are TRBV11-3 and TRBJ2-3, with D tentatively TRBD2 (5 bases). The receptor was isolated from a woman aged 18 to 35 in good health and CMV-seropositive. Sequenced: PBMCs. The CDR3 DNA is TGTGCCAGCAGCTCTCGAGGGGATACGCAGTATTTT. Protein product: CASSSRGDTQYF.